Listed below are T cell receptor beta chains from one sample, sequenced in a study of cytomegalovirus exposure and HLA in healthy donors. Some clones are missing from TCRdb's copy, which holds only in-frame ones; the method was immunoSEQ multiplex PCR. The sample has fewer than 200,000 clones, 70% to 90% seen once. Sample: PBMCs. These receptors were collected from a man younger than 35 in good health and CMV-seropositive. The CDR3 runs from the conserved cysteine through the conserved F or W. A D gene is named only where the DNA matches it firmly. Clone size is given for some rows only: seen once, a few or many times, or a class if the clone is expanded.

J gene,D gene,clone size,V gene,CDR3 DNA,CDR3 protein
TRBJ1-2,-,-,TRBV7-9,TGTGCCAGCAGCTCATCAGGGGTGAACTATGGCTACACCTTC,CASSSSGVNYGYTF
TRBJ1-1,-,-,TRBV2,TGTGCCAGCAGTGTAATCACTGAAGCTTTCTTT,CASSVITEAFF
TRBJ1-5,TRBD1,few,TRBV6-4,TGTGCCAGCATCACAGGGGGCAATCAGCCCCAGCATTTT,CASITGGNQPQHF
TRBJ2-1,TRBD1,-,TRBV9,TGTGCCAGCACGTCGGGACAGGGAGGCCTTGGTGAGCAGTTCTTC,CASTSGQGGLGEQFF
TRBJ1-2,TRBD1,-,TRBV12-5,TGTGCTAGTGGTTTGGAACAGGGGGTTGGAGGCTACACCTTC,CASGLEQGVGGYTF
TRBJ2-7,-,few,TRBV27,TGTGCCAGCAGTTTAGTGAAGGGGTTCTACGAGCAGTACTTC,CASSLVKGFYEQYF
TRBJ1-3,TRBD1,-,TRBV6-1,TGTGCCAGCAGTGAACAACAGGGGGCTAAAAACACCATATATTTT,CASSEQQGAKNTIYF
TRBJ2-7,-,-,TRBV7-6,TGTGCCAGCAGCTTAGCCCTACAGGGTGCCCACGAGCAGTACTTC,CASSLALQGAHEQYF
TRBJ2-7,-,-,TRBV7-3,TGTGCCAGCAGCCGCGGTGGGGGGGGCCGCAACGAGCAGTACTTC,CASSRGGGGRNEQYF
TRBJ2-6,-,-,TRBV10-3,TGTGCCATCAGTGAAGGGGGAACCTACTCTGGGGCCAACGGCCTGACTTTC,CAISEGGTYSGANGLTF
TRBJ2-1,TRBD1,-,TRBV29-1,TGCAGCCACGATACAGGGGGAACCTACAATGAGCAGTTCTTC,CSHDTGGTYNEQFF
TRBJ1-2,-,-,TRBV7-8,TGTGCCAGCAGCTTAGTGGCAGGGGAGGGGGGCTACACCTTC,CASSLVAGEGGYTF
TRBJ2-2,-,-,TRBV5-4,TGTGCCAGCAGCCCCCCAAACAGGGGGGGGAACACCGGGGAGCTGTTTTTT,CASSPPNRGGNTGELFF
TRBJ2-4,-,-,TRBV6-1,TGTGCCAGCAGTGAAGAGGTCGGACCGGGGGTAGCCAAAAACATTCAGTACTTC,CASSEEVGPGVAKNIQYF
TRBJ2-1,TRBD2,-,TRBV6-5,TGTGCCAGCAGTTACGGGGGGGATAATGAGCAGTTCTTC,CASSYGGDNEQFF
TRBJ2-7,TRBD1,-,TRBV7-6,TGTGCCAGCAGCTTGTCAGGGACAGACGAGCAGTACTTC,CASSLSGTDEQYF
TRBJ1-3,-,-,TRBV6-5,TGTGCCAGCAGTTTACAGGGCTGGGGAAACACCATATATTTT,CASSLQGWGNTIYF
TRBJ2-5,TRBD1,-,TRBV27,TGTGCCAGCAGTTTACGACAGGGAAAAGGAGAGACCCAGTACTTC,CASSLRQGKGETQYF
TRBJ1-1,TRBD1,-,TRBV5-1,TGCGCCAGCAGCTTAACCGGGACAGGGGGCCTGAGGGAAGCTTTCTTT,CASSLTGTGGLREAFF
TRBJ1-1,-,-,TRBV6-6,TGTGCCAGCAGTCGACAGGTGAACACTGAAGCTTTCTTT,CASSRQVNTEAFF
TRBJ1-5,TRBD1,-,TRBV4-1,TGCGCCAGCAGCCAAATACAGGGGGATTATCAGCCCCAGCATTTT,CASSQIQGDYQPQHF
TRBJ2-5,-,few,TRBV19,TGTGCCAGTAGTAACACTCAGGGGAGCCAAGAGACCCAGTACTTC,CASSNTQGSQETQYF
TRBJ1-1,TRBD1,-,TRBV7-7,TGTGCTAGCTCACCGGACAGGACCTCCCACATGAACACTGAAGCTTTCTTT,CASSPDRTSHMNTEAFF
TRBJ2-1,-,-,TRBV29-1,TGCAGCCCGAGGTTTCTAGAGCTTAATGAGCAGTTCTTC,CSPRFLELNEQFF
TRBJ2-2,TRBD2,-,TRBV7-2,TGTGCCAGCAGCTTAAGGCGGGGGGGCACCGGGGAGCTGTTTTTT,CASSLRRGGTGELFF
TRBJ2-2,TRBD1,once,TRBV18,TGTGCCAGCCTAGGGACAGGCAACACCGGGGAGCTGTTTTTT,CASLGTGNTGELFF
TRBJ2-4,TRBD2,few,TRBV7-6,TGTGCCAGCAGCCCCGCGGGGGGGAAGAACAGTCAGTACTTC,CASSPAGGKNSQYF
TRBJ1-1,TRBD1,-,TRBV4-1,TGCGCCAGCAGCAAAGGAACCCGGGCAGGGGGTAACACTGAAGCTTTCTTT,CASSKGTRAGGNTEAFF
TRBJ2-5,TRBD2,-,TRBV9,TGTGCCAGCAGCCTCGACGATGGCGGGGGGCTTAGAGAGACCCAGTACTTC,CASSLDDGGGLRETQYF
TRBJ2-1,TRBD2,few,TRBV14,TGTGCCAGCAGCCAAGGGCGGGGGGCCCCACTAGAGCAGTTCTTC,CASSQGRGAPLEQFF
TRBJ1-2,-,-,TRBV30,TGTGCCTCCCTGGGCCCCGGATCTAACTATGGCTACACCTTC,CASLGPGSNYGYTF
TRBJ1-1,TRBD1,-,TRBV10-3,TGTGCCATCAGTGAGTTCGGGACAGGGGAGGAGAACACTGAAGCTTTCTTT,CAISEFGTGEENTEAFF
TRBJ2-7,-,-,TRBV7-3,TGTGCCAGCAGCTTGGGACACAACTACGAGCAGTACTTC,CASSLGHNYEQYF
TRBJ1-1,-,-,TRBV6-6,TGTGCCACGTCGGGAACCACTGAAGCTTTCTTT,CATSGTTEAFF
TRBJ2-2,TRBD2,-,TRBV2,TGTGCCGCTAATAGCGGGACGAACACCGGGGAGCTGTTTTTT,CAANSGTNTGELFF
TRBJ1-4,TRBD1,-,TRBV12-5,TGTGCTAGTGCCCTGAGGACAGGGGGCCGTGAAAAACTGTTTTTT,CASALRTGGREKLFF
TRBJ2-3,TRBD2,-,TRBV10-2,TGCGCCAGCAGCGACCCCCGACTAGCGGGGTTAGCAGATACGCAGTATTTT,CASSDPRLAGLADTQYF
TRBJ1-3,-,-,TRBV5-6,TGTGCCAGCAGCTTGTGGGCAGTCGGAAACACCATATATTTT,CASSLWAVGNTIYF
TRBJ1-3,TRBD1,-,TRBV4-1,TGCGCCAGCAGCCAAGGTCGACAGGGGGCGGCGGCTGGAAACACCATATATTTT,CASSQGRQGAAAGNTIYF
TRBJ2-1,TRBD2,-,TRBV7-6,TGTGCCAGCAGCCCCGGGACTAGCGGGGCCTCGGATGAGCAGTTCTTC,CASSPGTSGASDEQFF
TRBJ1-1,-,few,TRBV15,TGTGCCACCAGCAGGCGGAGGGGCACTGAAGCTTTCTTT,CATSRRRGTEAFF
TRBJ1-1,-,-,TRBV25-1,TGTGCCAGCTCAGGGGTAAACACTGAAGCTTTCTTT,CASSGVNTEAFF
TRBJ2-7,-,-,TRBV6-1,TGTGCCAGCAGTGAAGCGCTAGGCGAGGTAAACTACGAGCAGTACTTC,CASSEALGEVNYEQYF
TRBJ1-5,TRBD1,-,TRBV6-1,TGTGCCAGCAGTGAGCGCAGGGGGCTTATACAGCCCCAGCATTTT,CASSERRGLIQPQHF
TRBJ1-4,TRBD1,-,TRBV4-3,TGCGCCAGCAGCCAAACAGGGGGGATTAATGAAAAACTGTTTTTT,CASSQTGGINEKLFF
TRBJ1-3,-,-,TRBV4-1,TGCGCCAGCAGCCAATTGGGGAGAGAGGCAGGAAACACCATATATTTT,CASSQLGREAGNTIYF
TRBJ1-3,-,-,TRBV5-1,TGCGCCAGCAGCCAGGCCGGCACTGGAAACACCATATATTTT,CASSQAGTGNTIYF
TRBJ2-1,TRBD2,-,TRBV11-3,TGTGCCAGCAGCGTGACTAGCGGGGGGGCCTATGAGCAGTTCTTC,CASSVTSGGAYEQFF
TRBJ1-1,-,-,TRBV5-6,TGTGCCAGCAGCTACACGGGGATGAACACTGAAGCTTTCTTT,CASSYTGMNTEAFF